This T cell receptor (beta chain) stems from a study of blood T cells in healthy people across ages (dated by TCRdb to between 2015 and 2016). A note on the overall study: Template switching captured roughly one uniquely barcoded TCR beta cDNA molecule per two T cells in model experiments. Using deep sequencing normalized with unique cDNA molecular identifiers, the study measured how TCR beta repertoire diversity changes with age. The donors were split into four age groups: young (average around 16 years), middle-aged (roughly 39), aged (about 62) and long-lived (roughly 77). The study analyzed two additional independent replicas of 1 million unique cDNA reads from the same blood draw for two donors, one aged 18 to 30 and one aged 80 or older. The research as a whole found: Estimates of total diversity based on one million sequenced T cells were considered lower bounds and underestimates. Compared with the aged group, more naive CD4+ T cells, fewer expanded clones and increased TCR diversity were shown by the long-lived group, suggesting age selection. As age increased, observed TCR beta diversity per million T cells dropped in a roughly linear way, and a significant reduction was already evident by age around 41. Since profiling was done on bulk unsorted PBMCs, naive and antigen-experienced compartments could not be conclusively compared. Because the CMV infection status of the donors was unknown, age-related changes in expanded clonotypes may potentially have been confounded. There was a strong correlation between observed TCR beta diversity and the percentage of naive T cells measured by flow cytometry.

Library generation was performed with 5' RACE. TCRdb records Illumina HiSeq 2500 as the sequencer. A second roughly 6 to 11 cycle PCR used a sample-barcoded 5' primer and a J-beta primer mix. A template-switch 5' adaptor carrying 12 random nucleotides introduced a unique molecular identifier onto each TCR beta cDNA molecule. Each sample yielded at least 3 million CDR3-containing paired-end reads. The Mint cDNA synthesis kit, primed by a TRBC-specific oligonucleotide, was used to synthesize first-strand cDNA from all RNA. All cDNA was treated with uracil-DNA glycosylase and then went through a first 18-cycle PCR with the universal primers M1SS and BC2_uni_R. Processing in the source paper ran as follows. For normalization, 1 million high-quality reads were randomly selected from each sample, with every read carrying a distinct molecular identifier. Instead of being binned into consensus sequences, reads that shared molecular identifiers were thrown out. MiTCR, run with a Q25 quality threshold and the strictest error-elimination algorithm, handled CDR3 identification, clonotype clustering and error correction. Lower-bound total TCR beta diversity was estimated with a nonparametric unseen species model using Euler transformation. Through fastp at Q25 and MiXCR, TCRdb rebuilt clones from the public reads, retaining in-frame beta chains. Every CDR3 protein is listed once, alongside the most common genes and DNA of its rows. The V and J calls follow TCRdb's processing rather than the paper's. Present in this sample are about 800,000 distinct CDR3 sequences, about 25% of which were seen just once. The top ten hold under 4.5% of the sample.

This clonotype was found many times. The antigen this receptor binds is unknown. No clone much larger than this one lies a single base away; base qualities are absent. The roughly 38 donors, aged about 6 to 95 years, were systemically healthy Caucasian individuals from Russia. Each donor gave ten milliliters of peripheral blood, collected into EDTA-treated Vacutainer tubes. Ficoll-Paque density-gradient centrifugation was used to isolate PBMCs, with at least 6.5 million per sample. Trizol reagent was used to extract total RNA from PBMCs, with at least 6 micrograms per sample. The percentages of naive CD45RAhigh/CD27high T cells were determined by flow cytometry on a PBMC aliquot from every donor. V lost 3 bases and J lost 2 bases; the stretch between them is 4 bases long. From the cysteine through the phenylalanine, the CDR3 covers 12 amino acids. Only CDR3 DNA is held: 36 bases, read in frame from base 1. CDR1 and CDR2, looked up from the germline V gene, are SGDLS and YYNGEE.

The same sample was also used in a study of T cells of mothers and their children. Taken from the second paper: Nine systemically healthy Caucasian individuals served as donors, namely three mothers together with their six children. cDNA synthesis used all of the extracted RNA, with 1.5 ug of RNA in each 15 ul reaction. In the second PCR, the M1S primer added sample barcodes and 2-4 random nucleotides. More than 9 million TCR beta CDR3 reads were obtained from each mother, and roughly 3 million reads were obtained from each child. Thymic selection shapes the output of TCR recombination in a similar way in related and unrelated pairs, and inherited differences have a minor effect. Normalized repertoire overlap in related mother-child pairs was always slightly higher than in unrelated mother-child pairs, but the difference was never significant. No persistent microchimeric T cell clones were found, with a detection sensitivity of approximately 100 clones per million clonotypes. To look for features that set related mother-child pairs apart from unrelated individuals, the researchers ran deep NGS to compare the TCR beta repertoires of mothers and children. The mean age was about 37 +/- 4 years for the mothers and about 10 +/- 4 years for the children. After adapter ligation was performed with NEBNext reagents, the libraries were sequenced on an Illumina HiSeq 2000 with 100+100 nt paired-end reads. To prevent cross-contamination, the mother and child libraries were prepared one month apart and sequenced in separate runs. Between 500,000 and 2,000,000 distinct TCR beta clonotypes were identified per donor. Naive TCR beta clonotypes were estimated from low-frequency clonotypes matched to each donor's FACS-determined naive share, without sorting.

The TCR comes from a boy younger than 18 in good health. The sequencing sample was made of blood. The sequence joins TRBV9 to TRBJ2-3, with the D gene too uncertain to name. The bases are TGTGCCAGCAGCGAGAACACAGATACGCAGTATTTT. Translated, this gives CASSENTDTQYF.